This T cell receptor (beta chain) was retrieved from a study of patients and donors after allogeneic stem cell transplantation. TCRdb recomputed calls from the RT-PCR reads with MiXCR, one row per CDR3 protein. The data contain 28,000 or so distinct CDR3 sequences, over 6.5% of them singletons. Germline values: CDR1 LGHDT, CDR2 YNNKEL (reference sequence). The CDR3 spans 15 residues. The V end was cut by 4 bases, the J end by 4 bases, with 16 bases between. The chain recombines TRBV3-1 with TRBJ1-2; possibly TRBD1 for D (6 bases). Sequences were obtained from blood, either unsorted or a sorted T cell fraction (not recorded which). This TCR derives from a human donor who was either an allogeneic HSCT recipient or a stem cell or donor lymphocyte infusion donor (not recorded which). It is not recorded whose cells these are; they may come from a transplant donor. The CDR3 bases are TGTGCCAGCAGCCCCCGGGACAAAGGCTTCTATGGCTACACCTTC. Its protein is CASSPRDKGFYGYTF.